This TCR beta chain was retrieved from a study of Graves' ophthalmopathy and Graves' hyperthyroidism. Study-level points and caveats: Among expanded thyroid clonotypes above 0.001 frequency, most also occurred in blood. Its predictions of ophthalmopathy progression gave the model approximately 65% sensitivity and roughly 72% specificity.

V shed 7 bases, J shed 4 bases, and the junction held 7 bases outside the gene matches. The CDR3 is 14 amino acids. Germline values: CDR1 SGHVS, CDR2 FQNEAQ. The PBMC fraction was derived from under 11 ml of fresh peripheral blood. This clonotype showed up many times. The antigen remains undetermined. For repertoire sequencing, the TCR beta CDR3 regions were amplified from RNA transcripts. After a first-round RT-PCR with HTBI primers, a second-round multiplex PCR was run. TCRdb re-derived calls from the multiplex PCR reads in MiXCR, one entry per CDR3 protein. The sample lists a few hundred thousand distinct CDR3 sequences; roughly a sixth were seen once.

Sequenced sample: peripheral blood. The chain couples TRBV7-8 to TRBJ1-2; 9 bases agree with TRBD1. The source of this sequence is an adult woman with stable Graves' hyperthyroidism. CDR3 sequence: CASKIGTGPYGYTF. CDR3 sequence (DNA): TGTGCCAGCAAAATTGGGACAGGGCCCTATGGCTACACCTTC.